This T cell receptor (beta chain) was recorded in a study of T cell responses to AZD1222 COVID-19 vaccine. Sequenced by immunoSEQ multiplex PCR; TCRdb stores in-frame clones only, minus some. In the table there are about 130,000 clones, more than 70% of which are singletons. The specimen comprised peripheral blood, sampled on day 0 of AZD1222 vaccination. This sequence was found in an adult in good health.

CDR3 residues: CASSLGRTPYEQYF. The CDR3 DNA sequence: TGTGCCAGCAGCTTGGGGCGGACCCCCTACGAGCAGTACTTC. This chain uses TRBV5-4 with TRBJ2-7; the D is unclear. The CDR3 length is 14 residues. V lost 0 bases and J lost 2, with 9 bases in between. Germline CDR1 and CDR2: SGHNT and YYREEE (reference sequence).